This record covers a single TCR beta chain. No antigen is known for it. Using immunoSEQ multiplex PCR, the repertoire was profiled, and TCRdb retains in-frame clones only, with some absent. The table has 200,000 to 250,000 clones, approximately 80% seen once. The data stem from a study of cytomegalovirus exposure and HLA in healthy donors. Study observations and caveats: In vitro work confirmed that a few CMV-associated chains recognize CMV antigens. As was reported, the classifier diagnosed cytomegalovirus status with high specificity and sensitivity.

The sample comprised PBMCs. This TCR was recovered from a woman aged 30 to 39 in good health and CMV-seropositive.

The CDR3 spells CASSNRQAIYGYTF. CDR3 sequence (DNA): TGTGCCAGCAGTAATCGACAGGCGATCTATGGCTACACCTTC. The chain couples TRBV6-5 to TRBJ1-2; possible D gene TRBD1, 6 bases. In germline, CDR1 is MNHEY, CDR2 SVGAGI. V dropped 5 bases and J dropped 4 bases, with 14 bases sitting between them. The CDR3 loop spans 14 amino acids.